Included here is one T cell receptor (beta chain) sequence, with context. The antigen remains unidentified. Clones were read by immunoSEQ multiplex PCR, and TCRdb kept only the in-frame ones, dropping some. Of fewer than 55,000 clones in the sample, roughly 73% were seen once. Germline trimming cut 6 bases from V and 4 bases from J; bases unmatched to any gene: 6. CDR1 MDHEN and CDR2 SYDVKM come from the germline V gene. The CDR3 extends over 15 amino acids. The sample belongs to a study of vaccination effects on CD4 cells after COVID-19. General observations from the study: Clones of infection and vaccine origin contracted markedly late after vaccination. Within healthy vaccinees, only 1 of 255 vaccine-induced clones displayed cross-reactivity with common cold coronaviruses.

Expansion with viral peptide pools was applied to antigen-specific CD4+ T cells by the ViraFEST assay prior to sequencing. Between days 9 and 11 of culture, CD4+ T cells were separated out. None of these healthy vaccinees had been infected with SARS-CoV-2 before vaccination. Wells of roughly 2.1 million PBMC each were grown with 8.5 to 10 IU/ml IL-2 and about 9.6 ug/ml peptides. The TCR originated in a human donor who received a COVID-19 vaccine. This sequence joins TRBV28 and TRBJ1-4, with 9 bases that match TRBD1. The sequences come from CD4+ T cells from PBMCs cultured with HCoV-OC43 spike peptides, collected before COVID-19 vaccination. The subset was: HCoV-OC43 spike overlapping peptide pool stimulation. CDR3 residues: CASSLAGQGNEKLFF. The CDR3 DNA follows: TGTGCCAGCAGCCTGGCGGGACAGGGTAATGAAAAACTGTTTTTT.